Sequencing of this TCR beta chain was carried out in a study of tumor and adjacent non-tumor tissue in lung cancer. Study summary: Samples averaged about 4.17 million productive TCRbeta reads each.

From germline, CDR1 is MNHNY and CDR2 SVGAGI (reference sequence). CDR3 length: 16 residues. Study conclusions and caveats: Tumor repertoires had a smaller top 100 clone share than normal lung.

RNA was extracted from bulk tissue without any cell sorting. On this clonotype: The target antigen is unknown. At one end the junction does not follow the germline gene, possibly because of a read error.

The library came from three nested PCR rounds adapted from ARM-PCR protocols. Via MiXCR, TCRdb re-called the multiplex PCR reads, giving one row per CDR3 protein. The repertoire has 65,000 to 95,000 distinct CDR3 sequences, nearly 70% of them found once; the top ten carry around 13%. The chain uses TRBV6-6 and TRBJ1-2; 12 nucleotides line up with TRBD1. This receptor was obtained from a woman between 65 and 79 years old with non-small cell lung cancer. Sequencing was performed on lung tumor tissue. The CDR3 region has the DNA TGTGCCAGCAACTACGCGGCGGGACAGGGGGCAGATGGCTACAGCTTC. Residues: CASNYAAGQGADGYSF.